The next 3 T cell receptor beta chains were all read from a single sample in a study of human T cells and chemical hapten exposure. Time point of the sample: pre-sensitization, week 0. Treatment noted: therapeutic diphenylcyclopropenone sensitization with weekly scalp DPC. In TCRdb, the RACE reads were re-called with MiXCR into one record per CDR3 protein. The sample lists about 380,000 distinct CDR3 sequences, 5% to 6.5% occurring once. Sequences were derived from whole blood, sampled in connection with sensitization to the hapten diphenylcyclopropenone (DPC). These receptors all come from a woman aged 50 to 60 with alopecia areata. Some clones in this sample may be carry-over from other donors' samples.

This clonotype was counted ten times or more. The chain recombines TRBV7-3 with TRBJ1-5; no firm D call. Trimming removed 2 bases at V and 11 bases at J, with 13 bases between. Looked up from germline, CDR1 is SGHTA and CDR2 is FQGTGA. The CDR3 consists of 13 residues. This CDR3 reads CASSLDRMTAQHF. CDR3 coding DNA: TGTGCCAGCAGCTTAGATCGAATGACGGCCCAGCATTTT.

V is TRBV12-3 or TRBV12-4 and J is TRBJ1-5, with 7 bases aligning to TRBD1. This CDR3 is 17 amino acids long. The ends lost 6 bases at V and 2 bases at J; junction bases unmatched: 13. CDR3 in DNA: TGTGCCAGCAGCGTTAAGGGGGCCACCACTCGCAATCAGCCCCAGCATTTT. Amino acids: CASSVKGATTRNQPQHF.

The sample holds many counts of this clonotype. V gene TRBV6-5 combines with J gene TRBJ1-4; maybe TRBD1 (6 bases). Trimming cost V 6 bases and J 4 bases, with 15 bases left between them. The CDR3 sequence is 15 residues long. CDR1 and CDR2 (germline): MNHEY, SVGAGI. DNA of the CDR3: TGTGCCAGCAGGTTGGGGGGCTCGGGTAATGAAAAACTGTTTTTT. It yields the protein CASRLGGSGNEKLFF.